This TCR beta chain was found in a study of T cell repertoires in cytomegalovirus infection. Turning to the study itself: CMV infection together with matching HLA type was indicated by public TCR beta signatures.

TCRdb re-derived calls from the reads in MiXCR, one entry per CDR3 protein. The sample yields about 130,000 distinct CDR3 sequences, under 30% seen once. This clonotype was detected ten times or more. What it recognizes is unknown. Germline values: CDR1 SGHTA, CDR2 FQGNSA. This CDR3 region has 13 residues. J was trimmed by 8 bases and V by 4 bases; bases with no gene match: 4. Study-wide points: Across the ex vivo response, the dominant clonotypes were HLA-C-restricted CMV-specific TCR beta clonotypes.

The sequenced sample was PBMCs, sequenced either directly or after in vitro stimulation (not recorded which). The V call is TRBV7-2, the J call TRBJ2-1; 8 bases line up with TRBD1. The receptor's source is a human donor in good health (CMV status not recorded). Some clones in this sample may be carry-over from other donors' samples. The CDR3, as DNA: TGTGCCAGCAGCTATGACAGGGGCGATGAGCAGTTCTTC. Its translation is CASSYDRGDEQFF.